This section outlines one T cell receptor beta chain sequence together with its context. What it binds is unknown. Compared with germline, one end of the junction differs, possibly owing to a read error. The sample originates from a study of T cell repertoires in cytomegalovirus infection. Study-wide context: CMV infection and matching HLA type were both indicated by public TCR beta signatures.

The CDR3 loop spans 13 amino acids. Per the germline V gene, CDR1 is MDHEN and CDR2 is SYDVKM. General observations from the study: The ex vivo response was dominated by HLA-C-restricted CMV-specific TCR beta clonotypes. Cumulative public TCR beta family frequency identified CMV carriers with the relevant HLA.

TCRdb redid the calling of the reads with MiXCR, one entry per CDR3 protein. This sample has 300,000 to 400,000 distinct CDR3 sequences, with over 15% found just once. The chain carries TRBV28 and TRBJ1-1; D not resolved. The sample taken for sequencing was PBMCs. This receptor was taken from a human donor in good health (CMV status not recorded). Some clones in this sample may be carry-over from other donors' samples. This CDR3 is CASSLLENAEAFF. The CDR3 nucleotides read TGTGCCAGCAGTTTATTAGAGAACGCTGAAGCTTTCTTT.